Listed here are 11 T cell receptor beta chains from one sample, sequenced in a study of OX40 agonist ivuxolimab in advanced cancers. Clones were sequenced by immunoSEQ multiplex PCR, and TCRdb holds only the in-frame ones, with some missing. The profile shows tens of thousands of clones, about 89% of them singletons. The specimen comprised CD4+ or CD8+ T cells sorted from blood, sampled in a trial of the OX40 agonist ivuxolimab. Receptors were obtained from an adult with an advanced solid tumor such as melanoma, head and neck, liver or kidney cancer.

CDR3 nucleotides: TGTGCCAGCAGACAAACAGGGACGAGCAATCAGCCCCAGCATTTT. Its protein is CASRQTGTSNQPQHF. The chain employs TRBV28 and TRBJ1-5, with D maybe TRBD1 (6 bases). Between the trimmed V and J ends, which lost 6 bases and 1 base, there was a span of 13 bases. CDR3 length equals 15 residues. In germline, CDR1 is MDHEN, CDR2 SYDVKM. The full variable domain, completed using reference TRBV28 and TRBJ1-5, is DVKVTQSSRYLVKRTGEKVFLECVQDMDHENMFWYRQDPGLGLRLIYFSYDVKMKEKGDIPEGYSVSREKKERFSLILESASTNQTSMYLCASRQTGTSNQPQHFGDGTRLSIL.

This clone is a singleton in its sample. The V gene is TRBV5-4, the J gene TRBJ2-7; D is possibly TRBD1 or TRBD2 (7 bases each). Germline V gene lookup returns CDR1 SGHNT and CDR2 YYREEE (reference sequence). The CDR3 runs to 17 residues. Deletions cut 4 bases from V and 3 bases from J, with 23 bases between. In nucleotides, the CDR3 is TGTGCCAGCAGCCTATGGCAGGGGGGGGTATCTTTCTACGAGCAGTACTTC. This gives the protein CASSLWQGGVSFYEQYF.

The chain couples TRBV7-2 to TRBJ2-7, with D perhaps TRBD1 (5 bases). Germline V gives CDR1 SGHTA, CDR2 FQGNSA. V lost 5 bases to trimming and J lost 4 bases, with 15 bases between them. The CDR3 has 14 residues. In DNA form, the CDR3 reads TGTGCCAGCAGCATTGGGGCAGGCGGTTACGAGCAGTACGTC. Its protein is CASSIGAGGYEQYV.

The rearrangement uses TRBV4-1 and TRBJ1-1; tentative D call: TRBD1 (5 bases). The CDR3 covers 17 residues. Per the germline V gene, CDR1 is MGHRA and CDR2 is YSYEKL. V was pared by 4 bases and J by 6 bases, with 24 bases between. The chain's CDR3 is CASSRTSHSGLSPEAFF. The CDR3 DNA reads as TGCGCCAGCAGCCGAACTTCACATTCAGGGTTATCTCCTGAAGCTTTCTTT.

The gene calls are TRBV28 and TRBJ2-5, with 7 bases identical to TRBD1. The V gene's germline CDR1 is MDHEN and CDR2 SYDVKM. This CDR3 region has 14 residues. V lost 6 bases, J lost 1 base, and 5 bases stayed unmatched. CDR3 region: CASSQGQPQETQYF. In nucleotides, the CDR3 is TGTGCCAGCAGCCAGGGACAGCCCCAAGAGACCCAGTACTTC.

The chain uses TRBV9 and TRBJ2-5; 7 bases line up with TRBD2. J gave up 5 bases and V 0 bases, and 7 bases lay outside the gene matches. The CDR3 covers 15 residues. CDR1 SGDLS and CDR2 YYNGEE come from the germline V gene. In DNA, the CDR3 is TGTGCCAGCAGCGTAGAGGGAGGGGCCCGGGAGACCCAGTACTTC. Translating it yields CASSVEGGARETQYF.

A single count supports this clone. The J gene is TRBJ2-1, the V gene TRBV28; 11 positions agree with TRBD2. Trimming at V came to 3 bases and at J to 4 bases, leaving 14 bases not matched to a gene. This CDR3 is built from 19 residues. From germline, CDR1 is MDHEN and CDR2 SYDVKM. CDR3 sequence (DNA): TGTGCCAGCAGTTTGTTGCTAGCGGGGGGCCGCCTATTTTACAATGAGCAGTTCTTC. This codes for CASSLLLAGGRLFYNEQFF.

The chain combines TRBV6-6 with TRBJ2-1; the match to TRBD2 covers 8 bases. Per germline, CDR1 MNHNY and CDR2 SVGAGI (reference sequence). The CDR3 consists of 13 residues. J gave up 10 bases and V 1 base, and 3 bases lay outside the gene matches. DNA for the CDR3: TGTGCCAGCAGTTACTATAGCGGGGAGGAGCAGTTCTTC. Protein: CASSYYSGEEQFF.

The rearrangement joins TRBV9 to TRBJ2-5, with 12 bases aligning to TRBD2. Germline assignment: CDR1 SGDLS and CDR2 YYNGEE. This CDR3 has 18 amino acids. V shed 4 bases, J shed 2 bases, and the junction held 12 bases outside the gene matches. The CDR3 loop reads CASSPGGLAGPIQETQYF. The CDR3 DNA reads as TGTGCCAGCAGCCCTGGAGGACTAGCGGGGCCTATACAAGAGACCCAGTACTTC.

The CDR3 reads CASSLTGQNYGYTF. The CDR3 DNA reads TGTGCCAGCAGCTTAACTGGACAGAACTATGGCTACACCTTC. The chain carries TRBV7-3 and TRBJ1-2, with D possibly TRBD1 on 6 matching bases. CDR1 SGHTA and CDR2 FQGTGA come from the germline V gene. V was trimmed by 0 bases and J by 2 bases, leaving 7 bases between them. The CDR3 is 14 amino acids. The full variable domain, rest sourced from reference TRBV7-3 and TRBJ1-2, is GAGVSQTPSNKVTEKGKYVELRCDPISGHTALYWYRQSLGQGPEFLIYFQGTGAADDSGLPNDRFFAVRPEGSVSTLKIQRTERGDSAVYLCASSLTGQNYGYTFGSGTRLTVV.

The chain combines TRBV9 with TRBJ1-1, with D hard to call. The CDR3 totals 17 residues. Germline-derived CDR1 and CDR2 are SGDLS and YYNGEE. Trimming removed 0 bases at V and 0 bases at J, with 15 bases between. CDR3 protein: CASSVAVGWGMNTEAFF. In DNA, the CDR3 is TGTGCCAGCAGCGTAGCAGTCGGATGGGGAATGAACACTGAAGCTTTCTTT.